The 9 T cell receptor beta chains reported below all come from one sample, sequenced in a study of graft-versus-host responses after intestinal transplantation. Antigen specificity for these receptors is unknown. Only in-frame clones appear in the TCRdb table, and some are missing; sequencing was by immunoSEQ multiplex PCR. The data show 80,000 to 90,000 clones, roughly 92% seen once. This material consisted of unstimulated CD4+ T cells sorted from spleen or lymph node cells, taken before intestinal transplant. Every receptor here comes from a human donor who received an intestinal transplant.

CDR3 protein: CASSGRLARSGELFF. In nucleotides, the CDR3 is TGTGCCAGCAGTGGCCGACTAGCGCGTTCCGGGGAGCTGTTTTTT. This chain uses TRBV25-1 with TRBJ2-2, with 8 bases identical to TRBD2. The CDR3 is made up of 15 amino acids. CDR1 and CDR2 from the germline V gene are MGHDK and SYGVNS. With 4 bases clipped from V and 6 bases from J, the junction kept 7 bases outside the gene matches.

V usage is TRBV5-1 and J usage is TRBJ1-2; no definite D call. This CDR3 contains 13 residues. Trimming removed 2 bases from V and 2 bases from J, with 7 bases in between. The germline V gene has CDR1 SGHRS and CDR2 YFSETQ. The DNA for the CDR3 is TGCGCCAGCAGCTTCGCACAGAACTATGGCTACACCTTC. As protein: CASSFAQNYGYTF.

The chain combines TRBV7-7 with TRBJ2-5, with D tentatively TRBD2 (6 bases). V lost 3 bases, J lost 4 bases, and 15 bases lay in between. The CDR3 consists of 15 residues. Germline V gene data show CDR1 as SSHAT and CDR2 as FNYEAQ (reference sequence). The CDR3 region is CASSFGGGPGETQYF. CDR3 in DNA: TGTGCCAGCAGCTTTGGTGGAGGGCCAGGAGAGACCCAGTACTTC.

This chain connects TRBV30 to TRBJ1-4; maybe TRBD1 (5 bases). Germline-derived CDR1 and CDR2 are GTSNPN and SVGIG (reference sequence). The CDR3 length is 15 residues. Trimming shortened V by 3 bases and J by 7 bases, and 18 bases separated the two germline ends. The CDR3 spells CAWSRDFSSGEKLFF. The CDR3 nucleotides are TGTGCCTGGAGCAGGGATTTCAGTTCAGGTGAAAAACTGTTTTTT.

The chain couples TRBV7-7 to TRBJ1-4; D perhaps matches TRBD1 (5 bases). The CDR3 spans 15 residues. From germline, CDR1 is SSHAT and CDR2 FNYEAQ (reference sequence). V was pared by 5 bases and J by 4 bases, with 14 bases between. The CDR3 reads CASSRQLGGNEKLFF. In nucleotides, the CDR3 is TGTGCCAGCAGCCGGCAATTGGGGGGTAATGAAAAACTGTTTTTT.

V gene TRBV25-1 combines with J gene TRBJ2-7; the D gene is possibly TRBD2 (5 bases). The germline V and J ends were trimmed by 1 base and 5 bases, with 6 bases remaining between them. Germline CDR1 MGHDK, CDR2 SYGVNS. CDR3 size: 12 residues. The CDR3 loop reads CASSESGDEQYF. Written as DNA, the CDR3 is TGTGCCAGCAGTGAATCCGGGGACGAGCAGTACTTC.

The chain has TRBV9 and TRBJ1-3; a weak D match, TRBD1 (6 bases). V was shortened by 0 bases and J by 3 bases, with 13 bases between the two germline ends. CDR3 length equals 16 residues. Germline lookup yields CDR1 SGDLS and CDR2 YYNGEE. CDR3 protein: CASSVAPRGHGNTIYF. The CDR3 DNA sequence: TGTGCCAGCAGCGTAGCTCCCAGGGGCCATGGAAACACCATATATTTT. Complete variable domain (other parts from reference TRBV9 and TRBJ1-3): DSGVTQTPKHLITATGQRVTLRCSPRSGDLSVYWYQQSLDQGLQFLIQYYNGEERAKGNILERFSAQQFPDLHSELNLSSLELGDSALYFCASSVAPRGHGNTIYFGEGSWLTVV.

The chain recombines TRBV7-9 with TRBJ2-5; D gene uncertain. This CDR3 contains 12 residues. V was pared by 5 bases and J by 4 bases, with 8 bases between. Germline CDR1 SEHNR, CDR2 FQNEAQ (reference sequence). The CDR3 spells CASSRIPETQYF. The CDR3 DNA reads TGTGCCAGCAGCCGGATCCCAGAGACCCAGTACTTC.

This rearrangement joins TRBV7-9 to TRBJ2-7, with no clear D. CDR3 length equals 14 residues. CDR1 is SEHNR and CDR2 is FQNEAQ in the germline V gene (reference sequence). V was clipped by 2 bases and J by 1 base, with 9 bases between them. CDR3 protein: CASSLNALSYEQYF. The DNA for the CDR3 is TGTGCCAGCAGCTTAAATGCCCTTTCCTACGAGCAGTACTTC.